The entry that follows covers one T cell receptor beta chain sequence. The sample comes from a study of blood T cell repertoires in COVID-19. Study at large: Some COVID-19 samples were acute and others convalescent; all came from the United States, Italy and Spain. T cells, B-cell-depleted T cells, or PBMCs provided the cDNA or gDNA that served as material.

V was clipped by 3 bases and J by 5 bases; unmatched bases: 12. Germline CDR1 is SGHDT and CDR2 is YYEEEE. This CDR3 is built from 16 residues. In the original workflow: Estimated nucleated cell counts came from reference gene primer amplification. Generated by immunoSEQ multiplex PCR, the TCRdb table keeps only in-frame clones and is missing some. The V and J calls and clone size are taken from that table; D and trimming were inferred from the DNA. This sample carries some 56,000 clones, roughly 90% of them seen once, and the ten largest clones take around 18%. Sequencing was done on a sample of peripheral blood. This sequence was found in a human donor in a cohort sampled during active COVID-19. The chain couples TRBV5-6 to TRBJ2-5, with 8 bases aligning to TRBD2. CDR3 region: CASSSFWSGGFETQYF. CDR3 sequence (DNA): TGTGCCAGCAGCTCCTTTTGGAGCGGGGGATTTGAGACCCAGTACTTC. Full variable domain (remainder filled in from reference TRBV5-6 and TRBJ2-5): DAGVTQSPTHLIKTRGQQVTLRCSPKSGHDTVSWYQQALGQGPQFIFQYYEEEERQRGNFPDRFSGHQFPNYSSELNVNALLLGDSALYLCASSSFWSGGFETQYFGPGTRLLVL.